Each of the 26 T cell receptor beta chains below was sequenced from the same sample in a study of blood T cell repertoires in COVID-19. Profiled with immunoSEQ multiplex PCR; TCRdb holds only in-frame clones, not every one. The profile covers 340,000 or so clones, with over 75% appearing a single time and 1% taken by the ten largest. Sequenced: peripheral blood. These receptors were collected from a man aged 45-65 years with active or convalescent COVID-19.

The rearrangement joins TRBV7-9 to TRBJ1-4; 7 bases line up with TRBD1. Germline V lookup: CDR1 SEHNR, CDR2 FQNEAQ (reference sequence). J was trimmed by 7 bases and V by 5 bases; bases with no gene match: 7. The CDR3 totals 14 residues. The CDR3: CASSLGQLTEKLFF. The CDR3, as DNA: TGTGCCAGCAGCCTGGGACAGCTAACTGAAAAACTGTTTTTT.

V and J are TRBV7-6 and TRBJ1-1, with 8 bases that match TRBD1. The CDR3 has 15 amino acids. Germline V CDR1 and CDR2: SGHVS, FNYEAQ. With V trimmed by 1 base and J by 4 bases, 5 bases remained unmatched. CDR3 residues: CASSLGFQGATEAFF. CDR3 DNA: TGTGCCAGCAGCTTAGGATTCCAGGGGGCCACTGAAGCTTTCTTT.

DNA of the CDR3: TGTGCCAGCAGTACAGGGGAAGAGACCCAGTACTTC. Its protein product is CASSTGEETQYF. The chain combines TRBV12-3 or TRBV12-4 with TRBJ2-5, with TRBD1 matching over 7 bases. This CDR3 has 12 residues. Unmatched junction bases numbered 0, after V lost 5 bases and J lost 3 bases.

The chain carries TRBV7-3 and TRBJ2-3; tentatively, D is TRBD2 (5 bases). The CDR3 extends over 13 amino acids. The germline V gene encodes CDR1 SGHTA and CDR2 FQGTGA. V lost 3 bases, J lost 8 bases, and 12 bases lay in between. The CDR3 protein is CASSFGGSGTQYF. The CDR3 DNA is TGTGCCAGCAGCTTTGGAGGTAGTGGTACGCAGTATTTT.

This clone showed up just once. Here the CDR3 DNA reads TGTGCCAGTAGTATAGATCGTCGATTTTCAGGAGGAGGCTACACCTTC. This codes for CASSIDRRFSGGGYTF. The rearrangement joins TRBV19 to TRBJ1-2; no firm D call. The CDR3 has 16 residues. Germline assignment: CDR1 LNHDA and CDR2 SQIVND (reference sequence). V dropped 0 bases and J dropped 8 bases, with 19 bases sitting between them. Supplemented by reference TRBV19 and TRBJ1-2, the full variable domain reads DGGITQSPKYLFRKEGQNVTLSCEQNLNHDAMYWYRQDPGQGLRLIYYSQIVNDFQKGDIAEGYSVSREKKESFPLTVTSAQKNPTAFYLCASSIDRRFSGGGYTFGSGTRLTVV.

Turning to this clone: The identical CDR3 is also encoded by other nucleotide sequences in the sample. CDR3 DNA sequence: TGTGCCATCAGTGAGTCGACGGGTACTGAAGCTTTCTTT. Its protein is CAISESTGTEAFF. The rearrangement links TRBV10-3 to TRBJ1-1; no reliable D call. The germline CDR1 and CDR2 sequences are ENHRY and SYGVKD. This CDR3 has 13 residues. The V end lost 0 bases, the J end lost 5 bases, and 7 bases lay between the germline ends.

The rearrangement joins TRBV10-2 to TRBJ2-2, with 7 nucleotides matching TRBD1. Looked up from germline, CDR1 is WSHSY and CDR2 is SAAADI. V dropped 6 bases and J dropped 6; count of bases not matched to a gene: 7. This CDR3 is built from 14 residues. The CDR3 protein is CASRRTGSAGELFF. The CDR3 coding sequence is TGCGCCAGCAGGAGGACAGGATCGGCCGGGGAGCTGTTTTTT.

The chain has TRBV9 and TRBJ2-5; 10 positions agree with TRBD2. Germline CDR1 and CDR2: SGDLS and YYNGEE. After removal of 3 bases from V and 5 bases from J, the junction contained 10 bases not matched to a gene. The CDR3 is 16 amino acids. The CDR3 nucleotides read TGTGCCAGCAGCGCCAGCGGGAGGGTTTCTGGTGAGACCCAGTACTTC. As protein: CASSASGRVSGETQYF.

The gene calls are TRBV6-2 or TRBV6-3 and TRBJ1-2; D remains ambiguous. The CDR3 consists of 12 residues. Trimming removed 3 bases at V and 5 bases at J, with 7 bases between. Looked up from germline, CDR1 is MNHEY and CDR2 is SVGEGT. CDR3 sequence reads: CASSYLRYGYTF. Written as DNA, the CDR3 is TGTGCCAGCAGTTATCTGCGATATGGCTACACCTTC.

The rearrangement links TRBV5-5 to TRBJ2-1, with 10 bases lining up with TRBD1. Germline loops: CDR1 SGHKS, CDR2 YYEKEE (reference sequence). J lost 9 bases, V lost 2 bases, and 8 bases had no gene match. The length of the CDR3 is 15 residues. CDR3 protein: CASSFFDRGQAEQFF. In DNA form, the CDR3 reads TGTGCCAGCAGCTTTTTTGACAGGGGGCAGGCTGAGCAGTTCTTC.

The genes are TRBV21-1 and TRBJ2-3; TRBD2 was called by the table and not checked on the DNA. TRBV21-1 is annotated as a pseudogene. This CDR3 has 17 residues. CDR3 protein: CASSFGGLHTSTDTQYF. DNA for the CDR3: TGTGCCAGCAGTTTTGGGGGACTACACACTAGCACAGATACGCAGTATTTT.

This chain connects TRBV30 to TRBJ2-3, with D unclear. The germline CDR1 and CDR2 sequences are GTSNPN and SVGIG (reference sequence). The CDR3 extends over 17 amino acids. The ends were cut back, 0 bases at V and 6 bases at J, with 22 bases in the middle. CDR3 loop: CAWSVTEVATEVDTQYF. DNA of the CDR3: TGTGCCTGGAGTGTTACCGAGGTGGCTACCGAGGTGGATACGCAGTATTTT.

The chain is built from TRBV15 and TRBJ1-2; D gene unclear. Germline CDR1 LNHNV, CDR2 YYDKDF (reference sequence). The CDR3 covers 13 residues. V was shortened by 0 bases and J by 6 bases, with 8 bases between the two germline ends. CDR3 sequence (DNA): TGTGCCACCAGCAGAGATCTCGAGGATGGCTACACCTTC. Residues: CATSRDLEDGYTF.

The chain has TRBV7-6 and TRBJ2-1; 9 bases line up with TRBD1. With V trimmed by 6 bases and J by 5 bases, 11 bases remained unmatched. Germline CDR1 SGHVS, CDR2 FNYEAQ. CDR3 length: 16 amino acids. CDR3 in amino acids: CASSLNRDRDNNEQFF. CDR3 bases: TGTGCCAGCAGTCTAAACCGGGACAGGGATAACAATGAGCAGTTCTTC.

The chain has TRBV3-1 (or the pseudogene TRBV3-2) and TRBJ1-2, with D unresolved. V shed 0 bases and J shed 10 bases, with 9 bases lying between them. In germline, CDR1 is LGHDT, CDR2 YNNKEL (reference sequence). The CDR3 totals 12 residues. CDR3 sequence: CASSQDGRVYTF. In DNA, the CDR3 is TGTGCCAGCAGCCAAGATGGGCGCGTCTACACCTTC.

The chain has TRBV25-1 and TRBJ2-5; a weak D match, TRBD1 (7 bases). Germline values: CDR1 MGHDK, CDR2 SYGVNS. Trimming took off 5 bases at V and 1 base at J, with 14 bases between the two ends. The CDR3 covers 15 residues. The CDR3 DNA is TGTGCCAGCAGTCAGGGGGGCAGACCCCAAGAGACCCAGTACTTC. Translated: CASSQGGRPQETQYF.

The V and J genes are TRBV4-3 and TRBJ2-6; TRBD2 might be the D (5 bases). Trimming cost V 4 bases and J 0 bases, with 22 bases left between them. This CDR3 is 20 amino acids long. Germline CDR1 is LGHNA and CDR2 is YSLEER. CDR3 coding DNA: TGCGCCAGCAGCCGCCTAAGGTGGAGGTACAGTCGCTCTGGGGCCAACGTCCTGACTTTC. Translating it yields CASSRLRWRYSRSGANVLTF.

The chain joins TRBV5-4 to TRBJ2-5; tentative D call: TRBD1 (6 bases). This CDR3 is 14 amino acids long. The V end lost 3 bases, the J end lost 3 bases, and 12 bases lay between the germline ends. The germline gives CDR1 SGHNT, CDR2 YYREEE (reference sequence). The CDR3 nucleotides read TGTGCCAGCAGCTCCCCTTGGACAGAAGAGACCCAGTACTTC. This gives the protein CASSSPWTEETQYF. The variable domain in full, completed from reference TRBV5-4 and TRBJ2-5, reads ETGVTQSPTHLIKTRGQQVTLRCSSQSGHNTVSWYQQALGQGPQFIFQYYREEENGRGNFPPRFSGLQFPNYSSELNVNALELDDSALYLCASSSPWTEETQYFGPGTRLLVL.

The genes are TRBV30 and TRBJ1-1; D gene unclear. This CDR3 is 12 amino acids long. Trimming cost V 0 bases and J 8 bases, with 10 bases left between them. Germline V gene data show CDR1 as GTSNPN and CDR2 as SVGIG (reference sequence). The CDR3 coding sequence is TGTGCCTGGAGTGTGGGTACGGAGGAAGCTTTCTTT. Translated, it gives CAWSVGTEEAFF.

The chain is built from TRBV9 and TRBJ1-4; 12 nucleotides agree with TRBD1. Germline loops: CDR1 SGDLS, CDR2 YYNGEE. V dropped 4 bases and J dropped 6; count of bases not matched to a gene: 4. This CDR3 contains 15 residues. CDR3 sequence (DNA): TGTGCCAGCAGCCCGGGACAGGGGGCTTATGAAAAACTGTTTTTT. Its translation: CASSPGQGAYEKLFF.

The chain has TRBV16 and TRBJ1-1; 8 bases agree with TRBD1. Germline V CDR1 and CDR2: KGHSY, FQNENV. V trimming: 4 bases; J trimming: 1 base; junction bases outside the gene matches: 2. CDR3 size: 14 residues. The CDR3 nucleotides are TGTGCCAGCAGCCGAGGGACAGGGAACACTGAAGCTTTCTTT. Protein product: CASSRGTGNTEAFF.

This chain uses TRBV2 with TRBJ2-7; D perhaps matches TRBD2 (8 bases). The CDR3 has 19 amino acids. In germline, CDR1 is SNHLY, CDR2 FYNNEI. V lost 4 bases, J lost 3 bases, and 28 bases lay in between. The CDR3 DNA sequence: TGTGCCAGCAGTGTGTCAGGGGGTATTGTGGCGGGAGGTAACTACGAGCAGTACTTC. Its translation is CASSVSGGIVAGGNYEQYF.

J is TRBJ2-3 and V is TRBV6-2 or TRBV6-3; 10 nucleotides match TRBD1. V trimming: 2 bases; J trimming: 3 bases; junction bases outside the gene matches: 2. The CDR3 is 15 amino acids. CDR1 MNHEY and CDR2 SVGEGT come from the germline V gene. The chain's CDR3 is CASSYAGQGTDTQYF. CDR3 nucleotide sequence: TGTGCCAGCAGTTACGCGGGACAGGGGACAGATACGCAGTATTTT.

The chain combines TRBV28 with TRBJ1-6; D is perhaps TRBD1 (6 bases). V was cut by 5 bases and J by 6 bases, with 8 bases left in between. This CDR3 has 13 amino acids. CDR1 is MDHEN, CDR2 SYDVKM, per germline. The CDR3 is CASSRTANSPLHF. The CDR3 bases are TGTGCCAGCAGTCGGACAGCTAATTCACCCCTCCACTTT.

The chain combines TRBV6-5 with TRBJ1-1, with 9 nucleotides matching TRBD1. The junction had 3 bases not matched to a gene; V was cut back by 6 bases and J by 1 base. This CDR3 comprises 14 residues. Germline loops: CDR1 MNHEY, CDR2 SVGAGI. CDR3 protein: CASSVDRGNTEAFF. DNA of the CDR3: TGTGCCAGCAGCGTGGACAGGGGGAACACTGAAGCTTTCTTT.

The chain uses TRBV24-1 and TRBJ1-4; perhaps TRBD1 as D (5 bases). Germline loops: CDR1 KGHDR, CDR2 SFDVKD. The V end lost 8 bases, the J end lost 5 bases, and 29 bases lay between the germline ends. The length of the CDR3 is 19 residues. The CDR3 is CATTSVSPLLGQPNEKLFF. The CDR3 DNA sequence: TGTGCCACCACCAGTGTCTCCCCATTACTGGGGCAGCCAAATGAAAAACTGTTTTTT.